Shown below are 7 T cell receptor beta chains from a single sample sequenced in a study of T cell responses to AZD1222 COVID-19 vaccine. Assay used: immunoSEQ multiplex PCR; TCRdb lists only in-frame clones, some missing. The sample consists of 45,000 to 55,000 clones, about 86% of them appearing once. Sample: peripheral blood, taken on day 0 of AZD1222 vaccination. These receptors were obtained from an adult in good health.

V gene TRBV30 combines with J gene TRBJ2-2; D might be TRBD1 or TRBD2, each matching 5 bases. This CDR3 contains 14 residues. V was shortened by 2 bases and J by 1 base, with 8 bases between the two germline ends. Germline CDR1 and CDR2: GTSNPN and SVGIG (reference sequence). The DNA for the CDR3 is TGTGCCTGGAGTCCAGGGAGGAACACCGGGGAGCTGTTTTTT. It translates to CAWSPGRNTGELFF.

The chain joins TRBV21-1 to TRBJ2-1. TRBV21-1 is assigned pseudogene status. The CDR3 covers 12 residues. The CDR3 nucleotides are TGTGCCAGCAGCAGATGGGACAATGAGCAGTTCTTC. Residues: CASSRWDNEQFF.

The rearrangement uses TRBV7-9 and TRBJ2-7, with 8 bases aligning to TRBD1. The V segment lost 5 bases and the J segment 5 bases; nucleotides outside the gene matches: 2. CDR3 length equals 12 residues. CDR1 is SEHNR, CDR2 FQNEAQ, per germline (reference sequence). The DNA of the CDR3 is TGTGCCAGCAGCGAGACAGGGGACGAGCAGTACTTC. It encodes CASSETGDEQYF.

The chain links TRBV7-2 to TRBJ2-3; D is unclear. The CDR3 length is 13 residues. V was pared by 3 bases and J by 2 bases, with 6 bases between. Germline CDR1 and CDR2: SGHTA and FQGNSA. The CDR3 DNA reads as TGTGCCAGCAGCTTCACATTCACAGATACGCAGTATTTT. Amino acids: CASSFTFTDTQYF.

The chain joins TRBV27 to TRBJ2-2; possible D gene TRBD1, 6 bases. V lost 1 base, J lost 8 bases, and 14 bases lay in between. Germline-derived CDR1 and CDR2 are MNHEY and SMNVEV (reference sequence). The CDR3 covers 15 residues. This chain's CDR3 is CASSLFPDDRGELFF. The CDR3 DNA is TGTGCCAGCAGTTTATTCCCCGACGACAGGGGGGAGCTGTTTTTT.

The CDR3 DNA sequence: TGCGCCAGCAGCCAGCCGGGACAACCCTATGGCTACACCTTC. Translating it yields CASSQPGQPYGYTF. The gene calls are TRBV5-1 and TRBJ1-2; possibly TRBD1 for D (6 bases). Germline CDR1 and CDR2: SGHRS and YFSETQ. V lost 4 bases and J 4 bases, leaving 14 bases between the germline ends. CDR3 length equals 14 residues. The variable domain in full, completed from reference TRBV5-1 and TRBJ1-2, reads KAGVTQTPRYLIKTRGQQVTLSCSPISGHRSVSWYQQTPGQGLQFLFEYFSETQRNKGNFPGRFSGRQFSNSRSEMNVSTLELGDSALYLCASSQPGQPYGYTFGSGTRLTVV.

The chain uses TRBV7-2 and TRBJ2-2; TRBD2 matches at 8 bases. CDR1 is SGHTA and CDR2 is FQGNSA in the germline V gene. This CDR3 is built from 16 residues. Trimming took 0 bases from V and 5 from J; bases not matched to a gene: 5. The CDR3: CASSLAGSGGTGELFF. DNA for the CDR3: TGTGCCAGCAGCTTAGCGGGGAGCGGGGGAACCGGGGAGCTGTTTTTT.